Shown below are 7 T cell receptor beta chains from a single sample sequenced in a study of T cell responses to AZD1222 COVID-19 vaccine. Clones were read by immunoSEQ multiplex PCR, and TCRdb kept only the in-frame ones, dropping some. Among under 300,000 clones listed, 85% to 95% were seen once. Sequencing used peripheral blood, obtained on day 0 of AZD1222 vaccination. These receptors were obtained from an adult in good health.

CDR3 sequence reads: CASSLGQSNSPLHF. The CDR3 DNA follows: TGTGCCAGCAGCTTAGGACAGTCCAATTCACCCCTCCACTTT. The chain recombines TRBV11-2 with TRBJ1-6; TRBD1 is a possible D gene (5 bases). Germline V CDR1 and CDR2: SGHAT, FQNNGV. This CDR3 contains 14 residues. V was pared by 1 base and J by 7 bases, with 8 bases between.

This chain joins TRBV18 and TRBJ2-7, with D unclear. Trimming removed 0 bases at V and 3 bases at J, with 12 bases between. The CDR3 is made up of 15 amino acids. CDR1 and CDR2 from the germline V gene are KGHSH and LQKENI. CDR3 in DNA: TGTGCCAGCTCACCACCGTTCGGCGGCTTCTACGAGCAGTACTTC. Translated: CASSPPFGGFYEQYF.

The rearrangement uses TRBV6-2 or TRBV6-3 and TRBJ2-7, with 9 bases matching TRBD2. The germline CDR1 and CDR2 sequences are MNHEY and SVGEGT. The CDR3 has 14 residues. V dropped 2 bases and J dropped 7; count of bases not matched to a gene: 6. The CDR3 protein is CASSYPSGKREQYF. Here the CDR3 DNA reads TGTGCCAGCAGTTACCCTAGCGGGAAGCGGGAGCAGTACTTC.

The chain employs TRBV7-3 and TRBJ2-1; 8 nucleotides line up with TRBD2. With 4 bases clipped from V and 7 bases from J, the junction kept 9 bases outside the gene matches. Looked up from germline, CDR1 is SGHTA and CDR2 is FQGTGA. There are 15 residues in the CDR3. The CDR3 here is CASSSPGRGGNEQFF. In nucleotides, the CDR3 is TGTGCCAGCAGCTCCCCGGGCCGGGGGGGGAATGAGCAGTTCTTC.

This chain joins TRBV11-2 and TRBJ2-7; TRBD1 aligns across 9 bases. Losses at the gene ends were 3 bases for V and 6 bases for J; bases not matched to a gene: 9. CDR1 is SGHAT and CDR2 is FQNNGV in the germline V gene. This CDR3 comprises 15 residues. In nucleotides, the CDR3 is TGTGCCAGCAGCTTTTTGACAGGGGGATTTGGCGAGCAGTACTTC. It encodes CASSFLTGGFGEQYF.

The chain couples TRBV28 to TRBJ1-2, with no clear D. Per germline, CDR1 MDHEN and CDR2 SYDVKM. The CDR3 contains 10 residues. V dropped 6 bases and J dropped 6 bases, with 5 bases sitting between them. The DNA for the CDR3 is TGTGCCAGCAGCTTAAATGGCTACACCTTC. It yields the protein CASSLNGYTF.

The genes are TRBV3-1 (or the pseudogene TRBV3-2) and TRBJ1-4, with unresolved D. The ends were cut back, 4 bases at V and 8 bases at J, with 8 bases in the middle. The CDR3 is 12 residues long. Germline V gene sequence: CDR1 LGHDT, CDR2 YNNKEL (reference sequence). As DNA, the CDR3 is TGTGCCAGCAGCCCGATGGGGGAAAAACTGTTTTTT. Amino acids: CASSPMGEKLFF.